One and the same sample provided the 8 T cell receptor beta chains below, sequenced in a study of shared clonotypes between healthy human individuals. TCRdb keeps only in-frame clones here, not all; method: immunoSEQ multiplex PCR. The sample contains about 190,000 clones, around 63% of which appear only once. The sequenced material came from memory CD4+ T cells sorted from blood. The subset: CD45RA-negative fraction. Receptors were obtained from a man aged 30-40 years in good health.

This clone was picked up many times. This chain uses TRBV10-1 with TRBJ2-7; D is unresolved. Looked up from germline, CDR1 is WNHNN and CDR2 is SYGVQD (reference sequence). There are 12 residues in the CDR3. Trimming took off 3 bases at V and 7 bases at J, with 10 bases between the two ends. The CDR3 reads CASSDLLGEQYF. CDR3 coding DNA: TGCGCCAGCAGTGACCTACTCGGGGAGCAGTACTTC.

The V and J genes are TRBV10-2 and TRBJ2-7; 8 bases fit TRBD2. Per germline, CDR1 WSHSY and CDR2 SAAADI. This CDR3 region has 14 residues. Trimming took 3 bases from V and 4 from J; bases not matched to a gene: 5. The DNA for the CDR3 is TGCGCCAGCAGTGATGGCGGGAGGTTATACGAGCAGTACTTC. Encoded protein: CASSDGGRLYEQYF.

The gene calls are TRBV5-5 and TRBJ2-1; 9 positions match TRBD1. V gave up 0 bases and J gave up 4 bases; unmatched junction bases: 11. The germline gives CDR1 SGHKS, CDR2 YYEKEE (reference sequence). CDR3 length equals 18 residues. CDR3 protein: CASSLVSPRDRVYNEQFF. Written as DNA, the CDR3 is TGTGCCAGCAGCTTGGTTTCCCCCCGGGACAGGGTTTACAATGAGCAGTTCTTC.

This clone was seen a handful of times. The chain employs TRBV27 and TRBJ2-3; the match to TRBD2 covers 13 bases. Trimming cost V 4 bases and J 6 bases; bases outside gene matches: 4. Looked up from germline, CDR1 is MNHEY and CDR2 is SMNVEV (reference sequence). The CDR3 is made up of 15 amino acids. CDR3 amino acids: CASSWTSGRTDTQYF. CDR3 in DNA: TGTGCCAGCAGTTGGACTAGCGGGAGAACGGATACGCAGTATTTT.

This clone is a singleton in its sample. The chain carries TRBV30 and TRBJ1-1, with a weak D call TRBD1 (5 bases). Trimming took 4 bases from V and 4 from J, leaving 13 bases between them. This CDR3 has 13 amino acids. Per the germline V gene, CDR1 is GTSNPN and CDR2 is SVGIG (reference sequence). This chain's CDR3 is CAWKRGVPTEAFF. The DNA of the CDR3 is TGTGCCTGGAAGAGAGGGGTTCCCACTGAAGCTTTCTTT.

The rearrangement links TRBV11-3 to TRBJ2-7; 10 positions match TRBD2. Trimming at V came to 5 bases and at J to 9 bases, leaving 7 bases not matched to a gene. Per germline, CDR1 SGHNT and CDR2 YENEEA. The CDR3 covers 13 residues. The CDR3 sequence: CASSTETSGRQYF. CDR3 coding DNA: TGTGCCAGCAGCACAGAGACTAGCGGGCGGCAGTACTTC.

In DNA, the CDR3 is TGTGCCTTCTTAACCGGGACAGGCTCCTACGAGCAGTACTTC. It translates to CAFLTGTGSYEQYF. The rearrangement uses TRBV30 and TRBJ2-7; 8 nucleotides line up with TRBD1. The CDR3 sequence is 14 residues long. CDR1 GTSNPN and CDR2 SVGIG come from the germline V gene (reference sequence). Trimming took 7 bases from V and 0 from J; bases not matched to a gene: 8.

J is TRBJ2-3 and V is TRBV18; TRBD2 might be the D (6 bases). Deletions cut 6 bases from V and 5 bases from J, with 21 bases between. In germline, CDR1 is KGHSH, CDR2 LQKENI. The CDR3 is 16 amino acids. CDR3 nucleotide sequence: TGTGCCAGCTCCCCCCGCCCGGGCGGGAAGGGAGATACGCAGTATTTT. This encodes CASSPRPGGKGDTQYF.